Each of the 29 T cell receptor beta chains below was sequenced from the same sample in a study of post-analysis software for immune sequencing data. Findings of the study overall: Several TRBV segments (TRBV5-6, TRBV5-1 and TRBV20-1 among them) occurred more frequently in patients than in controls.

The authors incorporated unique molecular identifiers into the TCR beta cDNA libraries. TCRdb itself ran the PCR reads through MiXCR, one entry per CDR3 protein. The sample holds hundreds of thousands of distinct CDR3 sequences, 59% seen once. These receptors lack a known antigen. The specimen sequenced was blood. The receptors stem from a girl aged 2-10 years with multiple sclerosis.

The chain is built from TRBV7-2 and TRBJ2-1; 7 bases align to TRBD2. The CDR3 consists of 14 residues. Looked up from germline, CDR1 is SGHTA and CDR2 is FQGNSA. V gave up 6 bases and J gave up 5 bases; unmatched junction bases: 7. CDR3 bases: TGTGCCAGCAGTCGTTTGGGGGGGGACAATGAGCAGTTCTTC. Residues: CASSRLGGDNEQFF.

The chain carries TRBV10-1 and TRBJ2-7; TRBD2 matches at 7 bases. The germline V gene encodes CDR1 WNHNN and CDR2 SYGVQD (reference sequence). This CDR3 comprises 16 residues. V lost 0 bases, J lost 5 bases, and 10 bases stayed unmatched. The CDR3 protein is CASSESYRGDLDEQYF. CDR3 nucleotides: TGCGCCAGCAGTGAGTCGTATCGGGGGGATCTGGACGAGCAGTACTTC.

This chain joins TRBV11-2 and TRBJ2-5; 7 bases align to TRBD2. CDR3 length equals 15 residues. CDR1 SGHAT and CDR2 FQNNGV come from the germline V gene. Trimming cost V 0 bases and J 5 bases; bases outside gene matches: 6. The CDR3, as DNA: TGTGCCAGCAGCTTAGAGCGGGAGTCGTTTGAGACCCAGTACTTC. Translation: CASSLERESFETQYF.

CDR3 bases: TGTGCCAGCAATACAGGGGGGCTGATTAATGAGCAGTTCTTC. Encoded protein: CASNTGGLINEQFF. The genes are TRBV27 and TRBJ2-1; 8 bases align to TRBD1. Germline V gene data show CDR1 as MNHEY and CDR2 as SMNVEV (reference sequence). This CDR3 comprises 14 residues. V lost 7 bases and J lost 7; bases outside the gene matches: 9.

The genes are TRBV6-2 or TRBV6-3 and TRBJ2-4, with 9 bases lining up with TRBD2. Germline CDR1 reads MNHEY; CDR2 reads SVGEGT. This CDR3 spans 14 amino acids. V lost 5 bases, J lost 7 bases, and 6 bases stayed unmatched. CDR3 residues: CASSGAGGWNIQYF. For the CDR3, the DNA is TGTGCCAGCAGTGGAGCGGGGGGATGGAACATTCAGTACTTC.

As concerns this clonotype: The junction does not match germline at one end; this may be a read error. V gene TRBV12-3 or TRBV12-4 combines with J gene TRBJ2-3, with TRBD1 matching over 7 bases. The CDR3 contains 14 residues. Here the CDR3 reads CASSFEGGTDMQYF. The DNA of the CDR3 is TGTGCCAGCAGTTTCGAAGGGGGCACAGATATGCAGTATTTT.

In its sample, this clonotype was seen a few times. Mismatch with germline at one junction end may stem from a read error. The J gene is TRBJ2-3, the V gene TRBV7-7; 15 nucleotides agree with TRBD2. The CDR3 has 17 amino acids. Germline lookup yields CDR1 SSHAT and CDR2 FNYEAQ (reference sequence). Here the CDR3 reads CASSPLGLAGGRDTQYF. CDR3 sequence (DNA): TGTGCTAGCAGCCCTCTGGGACTAGCGGGAGGAAGGGATACGCAGTATTTT.

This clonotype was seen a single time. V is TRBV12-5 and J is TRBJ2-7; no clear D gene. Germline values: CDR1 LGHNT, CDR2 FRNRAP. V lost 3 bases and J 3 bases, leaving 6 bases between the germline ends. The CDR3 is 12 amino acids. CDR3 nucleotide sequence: TGTGCTAGTGGTTTCTCCGACTACGAGCAGTACTTC. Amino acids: CASGFSDYEQYF.

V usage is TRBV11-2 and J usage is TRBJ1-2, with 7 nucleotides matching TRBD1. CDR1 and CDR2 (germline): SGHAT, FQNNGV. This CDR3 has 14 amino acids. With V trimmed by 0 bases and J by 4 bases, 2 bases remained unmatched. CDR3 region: CASSLEAGGYGYTF. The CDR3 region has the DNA TGTGCCAGCAGCTTAGAGGCAGGGGGCTATGGCTACACCTTC.

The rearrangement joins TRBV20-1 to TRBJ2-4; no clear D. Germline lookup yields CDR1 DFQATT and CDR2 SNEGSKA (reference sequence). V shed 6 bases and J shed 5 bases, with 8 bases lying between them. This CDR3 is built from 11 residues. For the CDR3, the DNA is TGCAGTGCCTTCCGCGAAAACATTCAGTACTTC. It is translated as CSAFRENIQYF.

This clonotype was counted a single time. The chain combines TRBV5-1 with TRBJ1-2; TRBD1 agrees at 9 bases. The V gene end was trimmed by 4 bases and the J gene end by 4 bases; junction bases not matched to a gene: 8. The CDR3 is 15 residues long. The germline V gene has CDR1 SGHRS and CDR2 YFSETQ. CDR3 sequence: CASSTTGGEGYGYTF. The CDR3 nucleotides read TGCGCCAGCAGCACCACAGGGGGCGAGGGCTATGGCTACACCTTC. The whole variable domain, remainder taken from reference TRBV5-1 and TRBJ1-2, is KAGVTQTPRYLIKTRGQQVTLSCSPISGHRSVSWYQQTPGQGLQFLFEYFSETQRNKGNFPGRFSGRQFSNSRSEMNVSTLELGDSALYLCASSTTGGEGYGYTFGSGTRLTVV.

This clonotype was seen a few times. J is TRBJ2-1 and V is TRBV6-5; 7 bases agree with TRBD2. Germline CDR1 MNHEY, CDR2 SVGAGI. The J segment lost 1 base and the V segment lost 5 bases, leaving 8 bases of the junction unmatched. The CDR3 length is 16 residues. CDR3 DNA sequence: TGTGCCAGCAGTCTCTACCCTAGCGGATCCTACAATGAGCAGTTCTTC. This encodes CASSLYPSGSYNEQFF.

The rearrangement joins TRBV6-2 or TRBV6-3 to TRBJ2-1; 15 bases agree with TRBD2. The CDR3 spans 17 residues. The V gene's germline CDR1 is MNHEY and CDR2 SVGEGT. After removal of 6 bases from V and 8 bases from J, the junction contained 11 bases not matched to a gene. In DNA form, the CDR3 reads TGTGCCAGCAGACGTCCCCTGGGACTAGCGGGGGGAGATGAGCAGTTCTTC. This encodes CASRRPLGLAGGDEQFF.

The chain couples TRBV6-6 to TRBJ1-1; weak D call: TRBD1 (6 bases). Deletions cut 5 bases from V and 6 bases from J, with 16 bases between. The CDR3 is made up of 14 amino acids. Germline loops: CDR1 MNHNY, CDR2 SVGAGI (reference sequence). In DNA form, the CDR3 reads TGTGCCAGCAGTCTACAGGGAAGGGTCGCTGAAGCTTTCTTT. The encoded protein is CASSLQGRVAEAFF.

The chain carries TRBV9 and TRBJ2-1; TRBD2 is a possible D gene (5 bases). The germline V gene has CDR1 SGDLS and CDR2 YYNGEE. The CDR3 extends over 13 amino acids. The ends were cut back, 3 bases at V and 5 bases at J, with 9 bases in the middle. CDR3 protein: CASSARGNNEQFF. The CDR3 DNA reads TGTGCCAGCAGCGCCCGGGGTAACAATGAGCAGTTCTTC.

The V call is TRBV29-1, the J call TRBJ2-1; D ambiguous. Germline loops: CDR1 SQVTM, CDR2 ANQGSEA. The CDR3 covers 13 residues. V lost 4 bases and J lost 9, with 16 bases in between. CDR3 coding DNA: TGCAGCGTTGTACAACTCCTCTCTGGTGAGCAGTTCTTC. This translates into CSVVQLLSGEQFF.

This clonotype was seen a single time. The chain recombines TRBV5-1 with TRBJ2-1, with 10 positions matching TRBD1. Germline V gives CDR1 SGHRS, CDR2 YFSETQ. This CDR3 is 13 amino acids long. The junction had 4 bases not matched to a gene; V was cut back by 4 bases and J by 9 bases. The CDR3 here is CASSVDRGVEQFF. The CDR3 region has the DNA TGCGCCAGCAGCGTGGACAGGGGGGTTGAGCAGTTCTTC.

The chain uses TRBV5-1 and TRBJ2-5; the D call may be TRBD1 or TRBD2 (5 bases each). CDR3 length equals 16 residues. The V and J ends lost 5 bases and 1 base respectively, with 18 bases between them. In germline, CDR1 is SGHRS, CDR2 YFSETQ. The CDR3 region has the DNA TGCGCCAGCAGTCGATTATCTACGAGGGGCCAAGAGACCCAGTACTTC. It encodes CASSRLSTRGQETQYF.

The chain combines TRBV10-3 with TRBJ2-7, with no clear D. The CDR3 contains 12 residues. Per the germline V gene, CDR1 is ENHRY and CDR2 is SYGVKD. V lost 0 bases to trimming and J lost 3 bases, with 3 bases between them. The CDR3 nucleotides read TGTGCCATCAGTGAGTCGAACTACGAGCAGTACTTC. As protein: CAISESNYEQYF.

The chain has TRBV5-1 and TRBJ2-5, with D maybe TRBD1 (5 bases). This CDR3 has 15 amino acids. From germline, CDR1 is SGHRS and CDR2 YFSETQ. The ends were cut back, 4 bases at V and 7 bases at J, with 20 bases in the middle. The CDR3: CASSPRDMDARTQYF. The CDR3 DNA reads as TGCGCCAGCAGCCCCAGGGATATGGACGCCAGGACCCAGTACTTC.

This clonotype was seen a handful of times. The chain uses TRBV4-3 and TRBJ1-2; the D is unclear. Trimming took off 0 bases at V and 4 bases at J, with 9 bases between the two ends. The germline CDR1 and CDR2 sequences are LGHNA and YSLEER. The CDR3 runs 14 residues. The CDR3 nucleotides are TGCGCCAGCAGCCAAGAAGTGGGCAGCTATGGCTACACCTTC. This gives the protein CASSQEVGSYGYTF.

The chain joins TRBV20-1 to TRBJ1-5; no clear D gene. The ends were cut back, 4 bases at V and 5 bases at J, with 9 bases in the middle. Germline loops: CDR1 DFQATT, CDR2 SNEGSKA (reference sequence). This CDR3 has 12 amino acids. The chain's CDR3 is CSATNPDQPQHF. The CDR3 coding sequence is TGCAGTGCTACGAACCCGGATCAGCCCCAGCATTTT.

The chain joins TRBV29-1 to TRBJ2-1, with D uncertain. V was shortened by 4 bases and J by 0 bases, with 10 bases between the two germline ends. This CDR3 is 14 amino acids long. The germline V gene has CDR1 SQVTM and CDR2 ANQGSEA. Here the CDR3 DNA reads TGCAGCGTTGGAAAGGCTGGCTCCTACAATGAGCAGTTCTTC. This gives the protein CSVGKAGSYNEQFF.

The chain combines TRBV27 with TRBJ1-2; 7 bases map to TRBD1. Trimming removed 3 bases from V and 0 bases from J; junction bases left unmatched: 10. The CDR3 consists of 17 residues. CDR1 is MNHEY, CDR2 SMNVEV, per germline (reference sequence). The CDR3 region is CASSFFGTALANYGYTF. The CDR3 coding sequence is TGTGCCAGCAGTTTCTTCGGGACAGCCTTAGCTAACTATGGCTACACCTTC.

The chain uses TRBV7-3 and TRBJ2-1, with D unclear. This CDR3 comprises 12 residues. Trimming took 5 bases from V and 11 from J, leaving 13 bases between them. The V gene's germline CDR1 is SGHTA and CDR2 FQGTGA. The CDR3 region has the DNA TGTGCCAGCAGCACTCTGGCCGGTCAGCAGTTCTTC. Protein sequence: CASSTLAGQQFF.

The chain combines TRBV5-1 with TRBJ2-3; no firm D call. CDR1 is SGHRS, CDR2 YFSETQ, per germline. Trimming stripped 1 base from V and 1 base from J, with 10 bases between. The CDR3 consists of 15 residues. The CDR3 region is CASSLSGLGTDTQYF. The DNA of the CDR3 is TGCGCCAGCAGCTTGTCCGGGTTAGGCACAGATACGCAGTATTTT.

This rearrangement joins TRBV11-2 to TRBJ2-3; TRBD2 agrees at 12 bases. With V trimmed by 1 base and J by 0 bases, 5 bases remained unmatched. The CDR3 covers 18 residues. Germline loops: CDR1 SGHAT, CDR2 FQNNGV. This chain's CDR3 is CASSLGLAGATSTDTQYF. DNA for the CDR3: TGTGCCAGCAGCTTAGGACTAGCGGGAGCGACTAGCACAGATACGCAGTATTTT.

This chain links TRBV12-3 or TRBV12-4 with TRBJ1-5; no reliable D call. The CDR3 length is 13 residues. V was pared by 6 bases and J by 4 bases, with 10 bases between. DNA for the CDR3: TGTGCCAGCAGCCGCGGACGAAATCAGCCCCAGCATTTT. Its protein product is CASSRGRNQPQHF.

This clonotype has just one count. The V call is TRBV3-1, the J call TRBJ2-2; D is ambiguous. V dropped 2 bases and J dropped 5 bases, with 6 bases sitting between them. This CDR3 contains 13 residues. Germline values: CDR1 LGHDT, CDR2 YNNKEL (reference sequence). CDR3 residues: CASSQIDTGELFF. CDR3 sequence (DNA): TGTGCCAGCAGCCAAATAGATACCGGGGAGCTGTTTTTT. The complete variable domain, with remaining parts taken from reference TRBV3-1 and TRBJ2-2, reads DTAVSQTPKYLVTQMGNDKSIKCEQNLGHDTMYWYKQDSKKFLKIMFSYNNKELIINETVPNRFSPKSPDKAHLNLHINSLELGDSAVYFCASSQIDTGELFFGEGSRLTVL.